This TCR beta chain was observed in a study of blood T cell dynamics during melanoma immunotherapy. Background on the study: First-line therapy was either pembrolizumab or nivolumab with ipilimumab for metastatic melanoma.

The time point: pre-treatment baseline. DNA loading was fixed at about 340 ng for all bulk PBMC samples. The data were produced by immunoSEQ multiplex PCR, yet TCRdb's version contains in-frame clones alone and is incomplete. The sample carries several thousand clones, approximately 83% recorded once. CDR3 length equals 14 residues. In germline, CDR1 is MNHNY, CDR2 SVGAGI (reference sequence). Germline trimming cut 4 bases from V and 4 bases from J; bases unmatched to any gene: 6. The TCR sequence derives from a human donor with melanoma. The rearrangement uses TRBV6-6 and TRBJ2-7; TRBD2 agrees at 8 bases. The sequencing here drew on blood, taken from a patient treated with checkpoint blockade. The CDR3 nucleotides read TGTGCCAGCAGTTCCGGGGGGGCGGGGTACGAGCAGTACTTC. Translation gives CASSSGGAGYEQYF.